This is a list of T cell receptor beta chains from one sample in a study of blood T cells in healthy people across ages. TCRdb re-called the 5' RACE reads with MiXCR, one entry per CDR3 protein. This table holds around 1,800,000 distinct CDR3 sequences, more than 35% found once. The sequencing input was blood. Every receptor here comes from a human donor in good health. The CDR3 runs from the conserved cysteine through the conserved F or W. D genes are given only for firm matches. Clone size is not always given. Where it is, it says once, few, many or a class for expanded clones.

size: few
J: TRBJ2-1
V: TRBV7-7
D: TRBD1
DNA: TGTGCCAGCAGCTTAGGGCAGGGGGCTGTGGTGAATGAGCAGTTCTTC
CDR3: CASSLGQGAVVNEQFF

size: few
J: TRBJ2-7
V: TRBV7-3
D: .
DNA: TGTGCCAGCAGCTTAACTGCAGCTACGAACGAGCAGTACTTC
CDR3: CASSLTAATNEQYF

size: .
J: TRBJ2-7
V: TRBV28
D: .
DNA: TGTGCCAGCAGTTCGAGATCGCGGGGCACCTACGAGCAGTACTTC
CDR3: CASSSRSRGTYEQYF

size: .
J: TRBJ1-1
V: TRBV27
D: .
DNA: TGTGCCAGCAGTTTAATCACCGACACTGAAGCTTTCTTT
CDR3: CASSLITDTEAFF

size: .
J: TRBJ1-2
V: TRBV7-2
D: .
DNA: TGTGCCAGCAGCTGGGCAGGGCGCACTAACTATGGCTACACCTTC
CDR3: CASSWAGRTNYGYTF

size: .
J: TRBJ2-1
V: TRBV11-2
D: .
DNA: TGTGCCAGCAGCTCCCTCCTGGAGGGTTACAATGAGCAGTTCTTC
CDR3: CASSSLLEGYNEQFF

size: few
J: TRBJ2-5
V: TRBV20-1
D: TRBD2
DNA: TGCAGTGCTCACTTAGCGGGGGGGCCGGGGGAGACCCAGTACTTC
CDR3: CSAHLAGGPGETQYF

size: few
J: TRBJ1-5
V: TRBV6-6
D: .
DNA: TGTGCCAGCAGTTACCCAGGCTATAGCAATCAGCCCCAGCATTTT
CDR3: CASSYPGYSNQPQHF

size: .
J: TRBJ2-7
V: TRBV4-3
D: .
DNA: TGCGCCAGCAGCCAAGGAGCGAGGGTAAGCTCCTACGAGCAGTACTTC
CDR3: CASSQGARVSSYEQYF

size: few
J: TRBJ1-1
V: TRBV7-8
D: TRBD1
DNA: TGTGCCAGCAGCTCAGGACAGGGTGAGGACACTGAAGCTTTCTTT
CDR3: CASSSGQGEDTEAFF

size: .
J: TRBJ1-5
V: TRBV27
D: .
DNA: TGTGCCAGCGGGCTACAGGGATCATATAGCAATCAGCCCCAGCATTTT
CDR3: CASGLQGSYSNQPQHF

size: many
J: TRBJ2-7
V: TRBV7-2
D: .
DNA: TGTGCCAGCAGCTTGGACATGACCTACGAGCAGTACTTC
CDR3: CASSLDMTYEQYF

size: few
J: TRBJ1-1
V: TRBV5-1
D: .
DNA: TGCGCCAGCAGCCCCAAAGCCACAAGCGGGGGGACTGAAGCTTTCTTT
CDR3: CASSPKATSGGTEAFF

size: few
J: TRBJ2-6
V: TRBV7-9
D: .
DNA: TGTGCCAGCAGCTTATCACCGGGACCCGAGACTGGGGCCAACGTCCTGACTTTC
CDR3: CASSLSPGPETGANVLTF

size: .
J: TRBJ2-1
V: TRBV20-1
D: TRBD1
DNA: TGCAGTGCTAGAGATACCGGGACAGGGCCGCCCCTGAGGGACAATGAGCAGTTCTTC
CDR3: CSARDTGTGPPLRDNEQFF

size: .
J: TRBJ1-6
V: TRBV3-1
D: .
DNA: TGTGCCAGCAGCCAAGATAAGGGTCGGTCACCCCTCCACTTT
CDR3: CASSQDKGRSPLHF

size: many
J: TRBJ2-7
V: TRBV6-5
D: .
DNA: TGTGCCAGCAGGTTGGATAGCTCCTACGAGCAGTACTTC
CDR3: CASRLDSSYEQYF

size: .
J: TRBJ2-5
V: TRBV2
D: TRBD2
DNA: TGTGCCAGCAGCCGCGACTTGCAGACTAGCGGGGACGGGGAGACCCAGTACTTC
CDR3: CASSRDLQTSGDGETQYF

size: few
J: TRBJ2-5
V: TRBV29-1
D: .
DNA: TGCAGCGTTGTACAGAGCCAAGAGACCCAGTACTTC
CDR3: CSVVQSQETQYF

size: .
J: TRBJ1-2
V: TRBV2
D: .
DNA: TGTGCCAGCAGTGTCGCGGGACCTGATGGCTACACCTTC
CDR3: CASSVAGPDGYTF

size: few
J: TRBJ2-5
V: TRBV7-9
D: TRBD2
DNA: TGTGCCAGCAGCCCCCGGACTAGAAAGGCGGAGACCCAGTACTTC
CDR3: CASSPRTRKAETQYF

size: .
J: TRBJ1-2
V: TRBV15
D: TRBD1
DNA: TGTGCCACCAGCCCGGACAGGAGCGGAGGCTACACCTTC
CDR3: CATSPDRSGGYTF

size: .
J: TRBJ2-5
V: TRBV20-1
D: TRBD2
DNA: TGCAGTGCTAGACAAACTAGCGGTGAAGAGACCCAGTACTTC
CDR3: CSARQTSGEETQYF

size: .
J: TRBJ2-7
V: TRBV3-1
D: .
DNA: TGTGCCAGCAGCCAAGGTTTCGGGGCGGAGAACTACGAGCAGTACTTC
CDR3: CASSQGFGAENYEQYF

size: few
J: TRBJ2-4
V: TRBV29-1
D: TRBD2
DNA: TGCAGCGTCGCACTAGCGGGGGGGGGCATTCAGTACTTC
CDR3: CSVALAGGGIQYF

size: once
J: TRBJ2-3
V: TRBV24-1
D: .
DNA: TGTGCCACCAGTGATTTCCGACTTGATACGCAGTATTTT
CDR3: CATSDFRLDTQYF

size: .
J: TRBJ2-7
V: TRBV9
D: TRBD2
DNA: TGTGCCAGCAGCGTTAGCGGGGGGGGCGACGAGCAGTACTTC
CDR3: CASSVSGGGDEQYF

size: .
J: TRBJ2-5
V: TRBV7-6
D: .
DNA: TGTGCCAGCAGCTCATCCGGTCGGGCAAAGACCCAGTACTTC
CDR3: CASSSSGRAKTQYF

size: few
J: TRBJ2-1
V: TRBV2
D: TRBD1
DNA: TGTGCCAGCAGTGAAGGAGGGCAGGGGGTCTACAATGAGCAGTTCTTC
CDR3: CASSEGGQGVYNEQFF

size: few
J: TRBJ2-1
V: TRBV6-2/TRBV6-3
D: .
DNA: TGTGCCAGCAGTTTAGATTACCACAATGAGCAGTTCTTC
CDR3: CASSLDYHNEQFF

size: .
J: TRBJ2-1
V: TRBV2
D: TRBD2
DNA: TGTGTCAGCAGGGGGGCTAGCGGGGGACAAAATGAGCAGTTCTTC
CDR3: CVSRGASGGQNEQFF

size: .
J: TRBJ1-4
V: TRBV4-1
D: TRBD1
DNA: TGCGCCAGCAGCCAACCCCGGGACAGATTTAATGAAAAACTGTTTTTT
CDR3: CASSQPRDRFNEKLFF

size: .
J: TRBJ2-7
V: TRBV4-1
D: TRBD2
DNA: TGCGCCAGCAGCCCCGTAGCGGGGCCCTATTACGAGCAGTACTTC
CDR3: CASSPVAGPYYEQYF

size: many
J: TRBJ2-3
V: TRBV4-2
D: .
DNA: TGTGCCAGCAGCCAACCTGAAGTGGATACGCAGTATTTT
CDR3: CASSQPEVDTQYF

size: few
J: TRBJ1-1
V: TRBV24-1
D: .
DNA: TGTGCCACCAGTGACCCCACAGGGACTGAAGCTTTCTTT
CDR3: CATSDPTGTEAFF

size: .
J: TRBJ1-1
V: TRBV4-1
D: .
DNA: TGCGCCAGCAGCCGGCAGGCGACCACTGAAGCTTTCTTT
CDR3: CASSRQATTEAFF

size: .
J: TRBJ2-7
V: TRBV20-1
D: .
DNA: TGCAGTGTATCCGGGATCCCTTACGAGCAGTACTTC
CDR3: CSVSGIPYEQYF

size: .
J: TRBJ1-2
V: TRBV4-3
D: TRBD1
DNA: TGCGCCAGCAGCCAAGGACAGGGAACGGGTGGCTACACCTTC
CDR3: CASSQGQGTGGYTF

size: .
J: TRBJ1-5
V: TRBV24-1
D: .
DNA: TGTGCCACCAGTGATTCGGGACACTTAAATCAGCCCCAGCATTTT
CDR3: CATSDSGHLNQPQHF

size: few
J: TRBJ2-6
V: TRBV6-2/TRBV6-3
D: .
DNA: TGTGCCAGCAGTTACTGGGGGGTGGGCTCTGGGGCCAACGTCCTGACTTTC
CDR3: CASSYWGVGSGANVLTF

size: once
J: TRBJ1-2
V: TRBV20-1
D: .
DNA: TGCAGTGCTAGAGATCAGTTAGGGCCGTACTATGGCTACACCTTC
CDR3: CSARDQLGPYYGYTF

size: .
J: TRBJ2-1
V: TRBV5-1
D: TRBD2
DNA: TGCGCCGGCAGCTCGGGACTAGCGGCGACGATAAGTGAGCAGTTCTTC
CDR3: CAGSSGLAATISEQFF

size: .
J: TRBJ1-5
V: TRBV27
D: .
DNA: TGTGCCAGCAGTTTATCCGCAGGGTATGAAGTAGACAATCAGCCCCTGCATTTT
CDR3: CASSLSAGYEVDNQPLHF

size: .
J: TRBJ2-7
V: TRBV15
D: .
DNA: TGTGCCACCAGCTGGGTGAAGTCCTACGAGCAGTACTTC
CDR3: CATSWVKSYEQYF

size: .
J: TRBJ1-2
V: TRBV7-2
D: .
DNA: TGTGCCAGCAGCCCGGGGGGGGAATGGAACTATGGCTACACCTTC
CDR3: CASSPGGEWNYGYTF

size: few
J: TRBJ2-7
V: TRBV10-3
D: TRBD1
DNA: TGTGCCATCAGTGATCCCGGGACAGCCTTTCCCGCCGACGAGCAGTACTTC
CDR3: CAISDPGTAFPADEQYF

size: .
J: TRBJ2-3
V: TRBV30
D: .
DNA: TGTGCCTCGAAACGACTAGGGGGCACAGATACGCAGTATTTT
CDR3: CASKRLGGTDTQYF

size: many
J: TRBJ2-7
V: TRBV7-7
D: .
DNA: TGTGCCAGCAGCTTAGACACAGCCTACGAGCAGTACTTC
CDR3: CASSLDTAYEQYF

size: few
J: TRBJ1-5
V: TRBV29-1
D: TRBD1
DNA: TGCAGCGTTACCGACAGGGAAGGGCAGCCCCAGCATTTT
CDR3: CSVTDREGQPQHF

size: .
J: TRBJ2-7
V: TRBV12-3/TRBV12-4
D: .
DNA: TGTGCCAGCAGTTTACACCCAGACTACGAGCAGTACTTC
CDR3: CASSLHPDYEQYF

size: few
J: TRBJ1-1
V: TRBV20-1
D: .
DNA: TGCAGTGCTAGAGAGGCCAACTCTTGGGCTTTCTTT
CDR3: CSAREANSWAFF

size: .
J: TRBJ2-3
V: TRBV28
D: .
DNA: TGTGCCAGCAATTCCTTGGGGGAGAACACAGATACGCAGTATTTT
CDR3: CASNSLGENTDTQYF

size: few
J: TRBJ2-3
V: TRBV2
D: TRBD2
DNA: TGTGCCAGAGGGGGACTAGCTTCAGATACGCAGTATTTT
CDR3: CARGGLASDTQYF

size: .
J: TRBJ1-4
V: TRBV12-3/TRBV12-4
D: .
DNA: TGTGCCAGCAGTTTTAATGGCCCTGCAACTAATGAAAAACTGTTTTTT
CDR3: CASSFNGPATNEKLFF

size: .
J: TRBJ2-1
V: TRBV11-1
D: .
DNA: TGTGCCAGCAGCTCAAAGGCAGACCAAATAAACAATGAGCAGTTCTTC
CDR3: CASSSKADQINNEQFF

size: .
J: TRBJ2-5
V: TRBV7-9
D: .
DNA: TGTGCCAGCAGCCACGGGGCGGCTGGAGAGACCCAGTACTTC
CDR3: CASSHGAAGETQYF

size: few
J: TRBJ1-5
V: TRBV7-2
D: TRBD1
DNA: TGTGCCAGCAGCTTAAGCAGGGGGGGGAGTCAGCCCCAGCATTTT
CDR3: CASSLSRGGSQPQHF